These T cell receptor beta chains were read from a single sample in a study of siplizumab effects on memory and regulatory T cells. Profiling relied on immunoSEQ multiplex PCR, and the TCRdb table lists in-frame clones only, not all of them. This sample yields about 120,000 clones, of which about 94% are seen a single time; 0.16% belongs to the top ten. Sequenced input: non-Treg CD4+ T cells sorted from blood. These receptor sequences come from a human donor in good health. Both conserved end residues are part of each CDR3. The D gene is left open where the match is weak. Some rows have no size entry. The others give once, few or many, or a class for an expanded clone.

length	V	D	J	size	DNA	CDR3
13	TRBV30	.	TRBJ1-2	.	TGTGCCTGGAGTGTATTTAGGTCCGGGGGCTACACCTTC	CAWSVFRSGGYTF
15	TRBV6-6	TRBD2	TRBJ2-7	.	TGTGCCAGCAGTCGATCTGGGACTAGCGACTACGAGCAGTACTTC	CASSRSGTSDYEQYF
12	TRBV19	TRBD1	TRBJ1-5	.	TGTGCCAGTGACGGACAGGTTCAGCCCCAGCATTTT	CASDGQVQPQHF
15	TRBV27	TRBD2	TRBJ2-1	once	TGTGCCAGCAGTCCCCCCGGGACTAGCGACAATGAGCAGTTCTTC	CASSPPGTSDNEQFF
14	TRBV4-2	.	TRBJ2-7	.	TGTGCCAGCAGCCAAGATCACGGACCGCGGGAGCAGTACTTC	CASSQDHGPREQYF
13	TRBV9	.	TRBJ2-7	.	TGTGCCAGCAGCGCCTTCTCTCAGTCCGAGCAGTACTTC	CASSAFSQSEQYF
16	TRBV4-1	.	TRBJ1-4	.	TGCGCCAGCAGCCTTTGGACGGTCCTGGGGGATGAAAAACTGTTTTTT	CASSLWTVLGDEKLFF
12	TRBV10-3	.	TRBJ1-6	once	TGTGCCATCAGTGAGTCGGTTTCACCCCTCCACTTT	CAISESVSPLHF
16	TRBV5-1	TRBD2	TRBJ2-5	.	TGCGCCAGCAGCTTGGCCCTAGCGGGGGGGTTAGAGACCCAGTACTTC	CASSLALAGGLETQYF
16	TRBV5-4	.	TRBJ2-5	.	TGTGCCAGCAGCTCTGGTCCAGTAGGGGGGGAAGAGACCCAGTACTTC	CASSSGPVGGEETQYF
15	TRBV28	TRBD1	TRBJ1-4	.	TGTGCCAGCCGGGACAGGGGTACAACTAATGAAAAACTGTTTTTT	CASRDRGTTNEKLFF
15	TRBV9	.	TRBJ2-2	.	TGTGCCAGCAGCGTGGGGCTAGCGAACACCGGGGAGCTGTTTTTT	CASSVGLANTGELFF
15	TRBV4-3	.	TRBJ2-7	.	TGCGCCAGCAGCCACGAACGGGACGGCTCCTACGAGCAGTACTTC	CASSHERDGSYEQYF
15	TRBV6-6	.	TRBJ1-2	.	TGTGCCAGCAGCCAAGGGGAAGACATTAACTATGGCTACACCTTC	CASSQGEDINYGYTF
18	TRBV7-6	TRBD2	TRBJ2-5	.	TGTGCCAGCAGCTTAGCGAGATTAGCGGGGGGGTCTGGGGAGACCCAGTACTTC	CASSLARLAGGSGETQYF
15	TRBV5-1	.	TRBJ2-7	once	TGCGCCAGCAGCGCCACGCCGGGGCCATCCTACGAGCAGTACTTC	CASSATPGPSYEQYF
17	TRBV7-3	TRBD2	TRBJ2-3	.	TGTGCCAGCAGCCCTGGGACTAGCGGGGCGACGACAGATACGCAGTATTTT	CASSPGTSGATTDTQYF
16	TRBV7-9	.	TRBJ1-4	.	TGTGCCAGCAGCTTAACCCCGGGACGGGGGAATGAAAAACTGTTTTTT	CASSLTPGRGNEKLFF
13	TRBV12-2	.	TRBJ1-2	.	TGTGCAAGTCGCCGAGACGGAATCTATGGCTACACCTTC	CASRRDGIYGYTF
17	TRBV28	TRBD1	TRBJ2-5	.	TGTGCCAGCAGTTTGCCCTCCGGGACAGAGTTCCAAGAGACCCAGTACTTC	CASSLPSGTEFQETQYF
16	TRBV2	TRBD1	TRBJ1-2	.	TGTGCCAGCAGTGTTTCGGGACAGTCACGGCTCAATGGCTACACCTTC	CASSVSGQSRLNGYTF
12	TRBV28	.	TRBJ1-1	once	TGTGCCAGCAGTCCTGTCCCGATGCAAGCTTTCTTT	CASSPVPMQAFF
12	TRBV11-2	.	TRBJ1-2	.	TGTGCCAGCAGCCCAGGCCTTTATGGCTACACCTTC	CASSPGLYGYTF
15	TRBV7-9	.	TRBJ2-7	.	TGTGCCAGCAGCTTAGCGGAGGGGAGAACGCGCGAGCAGTACTTC	CASSLAEGRTREQYF
16	TRBV4-1	.	TRBJ1-5	.	TGCGCCAGCAGCCAAGAAAGGGGAAGGGCTCGTCAGCCCCAGCATTTT	CASSQERGRARQPQHF
16	TRBV11-1	TRBD1	TRBJ1-1	.	TGTGCCAGCAGCTTATCCCAGGGACAGCTAAACACTGAAGCTTTCTTT	CASSLSQGQLNTEAFF
14	TRBV7-2	.	TRBJ1-3	.	TGTGCCAGCAGCCAAGCGCTTTCTGGAAACACCATATATTTT	CASSQALSGNTIYF
16	TRBV6-6	.	TRBJ2-4	.	TGTGCCAGCAGCGGGATAGCGTCGTCAGTAAAAAACATTCAGTACTTC	CASSGIASSVKNIQYF
12	TRBV5-6	.	TRBJ1-3	once	TGTGCCAGCAGTTCCGGCCTCCACACCATATATTTT	CASSSGLHTIYF
13	TRBV6-5	.	TRBJ1-2	.	TGTGCCAGCAGTTATGGTCCTACAGGGATCTACACCTTC	CASSYGPTGIYTF
14	TRBV4-2	TRBD1	TRBJ2-7	.	TGTGCCAGCAGCCAAGATAGGGGACAGTACGAGCAGTACTTC	CASSQDRGQYEQYF
11	TRBV20-1	.	TRBJ2-7	.	TGCAGTGCTAGTCGAGGGGGCGAGCAGTACTTC	CSASRGGEQYF
16	TRBV18	TRBD2	TRBJ2-3	once	TGTGCCAGCTCACACCTGGGTAGCGGGGGCACAGATACGCAGTATTTT	CASSHLGSGGTDTQYF
16	TRBV18	.	TRBJ2-7	.	TGTGCCAGCTCACCAAAGGAACCAGAACACCCCTACGAGCAGTACTTC	CASSPKEPEHPYEQYF
15	TRBV10-3	.	TRBJ1-4	.	TGTGCCATCAGTGAGTCGCTGGGGCTGGGCGAAAAACTGTTTTTT	CAISESLGLGEKLFF
15	TRBV2	TRBD1	TRBJ2-4	.	TGTGCCAGCACTTCGACAGGGACGGTACGAAACATTCAGTACTTC	CASTSTGTVRNIQYF
15	TRBV5-3	.	TRBJ1-2	.	TGTGCCAGAAGGAGACCGAGACCAACTAACTATGGCTACACCTTC	CARRRPRPTNYGYTF
14	TRBV5-1	.	TRBJ2-5	once	TGCGCCAGCAGCCTTACAGGGCCCCAAGAGACCCAGTACTTC	CASSLTGPQETQYF
15	TRBV18	.	TRBJ1-1	.	TGTGCCAGCTCACCAAGCAGGACGATGAACACTGAAGCTTTCTTT	CASSPSRTMNTEAFF